Presented here are 18 T cell receptor beta chains from one specimen sequenced in a study of shared clonotypes between healthy human individuals. Some clones are missing from TCRdb's copy, which holds only in-frame ones; the method was immunoSEQ multiplex PCR. The data show roughly 490,000 clones, approximately 79% seen once. Material for sequencing was PBMCs. The receptors here all came from a woman aged 35 to 49 in good health. Some clones in this sample may be carry-over from other donors' samples.

The chain employs TRBV5-4 and TRBJ2-5; 8 bases align to TRBD2. CDR1 and CDR2 from the germline V gene are SGHNT and YYREEE (reference sequence). V was clipped by 1 base and J by 1 base; unmatched bases: 3. The CDR3 has 15 amino acids. CDR3 amino acids: CASSLRLASQETQYF. The CDR3 bases are TGTGCCAGCAGCTTGCGACTAGCGAGCCAAGAGACCCAGTACTTC.

The chain combines TRBV30 with TRBJ2-1, with no clear D. The CDR3 has 13 amino acids. The V and J ends lost 0 bases and 3 bases respectively, with 6 bases between them. The germline CDR1 and CDR2 sequences are GTSNPN and SVGIG (reference sequence). This chain's CDR3 is CAWSVSLYNEQFF. In DNA, the CDR3 is TGTGCCTGGAGTGTATCGCTCTACAATGAGCAGTTCTTC. Combining the CDR3 with reference TRBV30 and TRBJ2-1 gives the whole variable domain SQTIHQWPATLVQPVGSPLSLECTVEGTSNPNLYWYRQAAGRGLQLLFYSVGIGQISSEVPQNLSASRPQDRQFILSSKKLLLSDSGFYLCAWSVSLYNEQFFGPGTRLTVL.

The chain joins TRBV28 to TRBJ1-1; 10 bases match TRBD1. CDR1 is MDHEN, CDR2 SYDVKM, per germline. With 6 bases clipped from V and 4 bases from J, the junction kept 11 bases outside the gene matches. The CDR3 contains 16 residues. In nucleotides, the CDR3 is TGTGCCAGCAGAATCGACAGGGGGCTATTGAGCACTGAAGCTTTCTTT. Amino acid sequence: CASRIDRGLLSTEAFF.

The table lists this clone with a count of one. The sample carries other DNA sequences with the same CDR3. The chain links TRBV6-5 to TRBJ2-6; D not resolved. Trimming shortened V by 6 bases and J by 3 bases, and 6 bases separated the two germline ends. The germline gives CDR1 MNHEY, CDR2 SVGAGI. This CDR3 contains 13 residues. This CDR3 is CASSLGGANVLTF. The CDR3 DNA reads TGTGCCAGCAGCCTGGGTGGGGCCAACGTCCTGACTTTC.

The CDR3 is CASSPGRVTYEQYF. The CDR3 bases are TGTGCCAGCAGCCCGGGACGGGTAACCTACGAGCAGTACTTC. The chain is built from TRBV5-5 and TRBJ2-7; either TRBD1 or TRBD2 may supply D (5 bases each). The CDR3 loop spans 14 amino acids. The germline V and J ends were trimmed by 4 bases and 2 bases, with 13 bases remaining between them. Germline V gene lookup returns CDR1 SGHKS and CDR2 YYEKEE (reference sequence).

In DNA form, the CDR3 reads TGTGCCAGCAGTTACTCTGGGGGCATCGAGCAGTTCTTC. The encoded protein is CASSYSGGIEQFF. This chain joins TRBV6-5 and TRBJ2-1; D is perhaps TRBD1 (6 bases). Germline lookup yields CDR1 MNHEY and CDR2 SVGAGI. The CDR3 has 13 amino acids. Trimming pared 0 bases from V and 10 bases from J, leaving 10 bases between.

The gene calls are TRBV30 and TRBJ2-2; maybe TRBD1 (6 bases). The ends were cut back, 0 bases at V and 1 base at J, with 9 bases in the middle. The CDR3 contains 15 residues. The germline V gene has CDR1 GTSNPN and CDR2 SVGIG (reference sequence). Here the CDR3 reads CAWSVLRGNTGELFF. CDR3 coding DNA: TGTGCCTGGAGTGTACTCAGGGGGAACACCGGGGAGCTGTTTTTT.

This rearrangement joins TRBV7-8 to TRBJ2-4, with TRBD1 matching over 7 bases. The germline gives CDR1 SGHVS, CDR2 FQNEAQ. The CDR3 consists of 19 residues. After removal of 2 bases from V and 0 bases from J, the junction contained 13 bases not matched to a gene. The CDR3: CASSLFPLSGTAAKNIQYF. CDR3 coding DNA: TGTGCCAGCAGCTTATTCCCCCTCTCCGGGACAGCAGCCAAAAACATTCAGTACTTC.

In regard to this clone: Mismatch with germline at one junction end may stem from a read error. This sample includes further DNA sequences coding for the same CDR3. The chain uses TRBV15 and TRBJ2-7, with 14 bases aligning to TRBD2. In germline, CDR1 is LNHNV, CDR2 YYDKDF (reference sequence). The CDR3 consists of 16 residues. As DNA, the CDR3 is TGTGCTACCAGCAGGGACCCGGGACTAGCGGGAGCCGAGCAGTACTTC. Its translation is CATSRDPGLAGAEQYF.

The chain joins TRBV5-1 to TRBJ2-1; TRBD2 aligns across 11 bases. The V segment lost 5 bases and the J segment 4 bases; nucleotides outside the gene matches: 5. CDR1 and CDR2 from the germline V gene are SGHRS and YFSETQ. The CDR3 runs 15 residues. In nucleotides, the CDR3 is TGCGCCAGCAGTAATAGCGGGAGGGATTACAATGAGCAGTTCTTC. The encoded protein is CASSNSGRDYNEQFF.

Regarding this clone: A far larger clone is one nucleotide away, so this likely arose from a read error. V is TRBV7-8 and J is TRBJ1-3, with D unresolved. Germline values: CDR1 SGHVS, CDR2 FQNEAQ. The CDR3 loop spans 18 amino acids. CDR3 protein: CASSSRTRGGSSGNAIYF. CDR3 DNA: TGTGCCAGCAGCTCCAGGACTAGAGGCGGAAGCTCTGGAAACGCCATATATTTT. Full variable domain (remainder filled in from reference TRBV7-8 and TRBJ1-3): GAGVSQSPRYKVAKRGQDVALRCDPISGHVSLFWYQQALGQGPEFLTYFQNEAQLDKSGLPSDRFFAERPEGSVSTLKIQRTQQEDSAVYLCASSSRTRGGSSGNAIYFGEGSWLTVV.

CDR3 in amino acids: CASSPSPTGKNKQPQHF. For the CDR3, the DNA is TGTGCCAGTAGTCCCTCTCCCACCGGGAAAAATAAGCAGCCCCAGCATTTT. The rearrangement joins TRBV19 to TRBJ1-5; unclear D gene. The CDR3 runs to 17 residues. Germline values: CDR1 LNHDA, CDR2 SQIVND (reference sequence). Trimming took 5 bases from V and 7 from J, leaving 24 bases between them.

The V call is TRBV19, the J call TRBJ2-7, with 7 bases identical to TRBD1. V lost 9 bases to trimming and J lost 5 bases; unmatched junction nucleotides: 4. The CDR3 totals 11 residues. Per the germline V gene, CDR1 is LNHDA and CDR2 is SQIVND (reference sequence). CDR3 coding DNA: TGTGCCAGAGACAGGGCCGACGAGCAGTACTTC. Amino acid sequence: CARDRADEQYF.

The gene calls are TRBV30 and TRBJ2-1; TRBD2 matches at 8 bases. The CDR3 has 13 residues. Germline V CDR1 and CDR2: GTSNPN, SVGIG (reference sequence). J was trimmed by 9 bases and V by 8 bases; bases with no gene match: 12. The CDR3 sequence is CAGRTSSFGEQFF. In nucleotides, the CDR3 is TGTGCCGGCCGGACTAGCAGCTTTGGTGAGCAGTTCTTC.

This rearrangement joins TRBV7-9 to TRBJ2-4; weak D call: TRBD1 (6 bases). CDR3 size: 15 residues. The germline gives CDR1 SEHNR, CDR2 FQNEAQ (reference sequence). V lost 5 bases and J 2 bases, leaving 13 bases between the germline ends. The CDR3, as DNA: TGTGCCAGCAGCCAGGGGTTGGGTCCCAAAAACATTCAGTACTTC. It encodes CASSQGLGPKNIQYF.

The chain is built from TRBV2 and TRBJ2-1; TRBD2 matches 9 bases. This CDR3 region has 17 residues. Germline values: CDR1 SNHLY, CDR2 FYNNEI. V was pared by 7 bases and J by 1 base, with 11 bases of the junction left unmatched. CDR3 residues: CASKLGSGSGSYNEQFF. CDR3 in DNA: TGTGCCAGCAAGTTAGGTAGCGGGAGCGGGTCCTACAATGAGCAGTTCTTC.

This rearrangement joins TRBV11-3 to TRBJ2-7, with unresolved D. CDR3 length: 14 residues. V lost 5 bases to trimming and J lost 0 bases, with 11 bases between them. Germline CDR1 and CDR2: SGHNT and YENEEA. CDR3 residues: CASSGSASSYEQYF. DNA of the CDR3: TGTGCCAGCAGCGGAAGCGCGAGCTCCTACGAGCAGTACTTC.

This clone occurred a few times. The chain combines TRBV6-1 with TRBJ1-1; D is perhaps TRBD1 (5 bases). The CDR3 has 11 amino acids. CDR1 is MNHNS, CDR2 SASEGT, per germline. The ends were cut back, 7 bases at V and 7 bases at J, with 10 bases in the middle. The CDR3, as DNA: TGTGCCAGCACCGCCGGGGGTGAAGCTTTCTTT. Translating gives CASTAGGEAFF.